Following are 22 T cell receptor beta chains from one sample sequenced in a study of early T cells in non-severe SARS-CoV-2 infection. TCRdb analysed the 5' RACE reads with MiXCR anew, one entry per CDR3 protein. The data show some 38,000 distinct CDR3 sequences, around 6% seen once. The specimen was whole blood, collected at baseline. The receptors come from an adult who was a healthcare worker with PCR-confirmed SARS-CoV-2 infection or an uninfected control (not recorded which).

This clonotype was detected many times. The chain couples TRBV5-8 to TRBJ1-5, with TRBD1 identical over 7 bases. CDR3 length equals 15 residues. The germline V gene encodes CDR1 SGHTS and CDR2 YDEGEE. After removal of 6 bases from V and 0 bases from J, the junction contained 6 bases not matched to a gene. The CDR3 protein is CASTPGQHSNQPQHF. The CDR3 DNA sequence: TGTGCCAGCACCCCGGGACAGCATAGCAATCAGCCCCAGCATTTT. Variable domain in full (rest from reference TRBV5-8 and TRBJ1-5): EAGVTQSPTHLIKTRGQQATLRCSPISGHTSVYWYQQALGLGLQFLLWYDEGEERNRGNFPPRFSGRQFPNYSSELNVNALELEDSALYLCASTPGQHSNQPQHFGDGTRLSIL.

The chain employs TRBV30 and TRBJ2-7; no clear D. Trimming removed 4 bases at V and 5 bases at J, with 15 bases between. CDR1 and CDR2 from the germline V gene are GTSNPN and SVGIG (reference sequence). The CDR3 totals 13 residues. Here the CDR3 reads CAWKALTSNEQYF. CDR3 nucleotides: TGTGCCTGGAAAGCGTTAACCTCGAACGAGCAGTACTTC.

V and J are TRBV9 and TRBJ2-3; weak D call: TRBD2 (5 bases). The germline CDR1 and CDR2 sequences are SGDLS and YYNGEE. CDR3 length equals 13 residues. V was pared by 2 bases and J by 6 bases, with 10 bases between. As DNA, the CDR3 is TGTGCCAGCAGCGTTATAACGGGGGATACGCAGTATTTT. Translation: CASSVITGDTQYF.

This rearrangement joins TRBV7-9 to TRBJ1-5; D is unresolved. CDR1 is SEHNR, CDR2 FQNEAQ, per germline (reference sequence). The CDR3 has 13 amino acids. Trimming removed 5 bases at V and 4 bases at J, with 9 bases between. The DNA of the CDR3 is TGTGCCAGCAGCCCGCGGAGAAATCAGCCCCAGCATTTT. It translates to CASSPRRNQPQHF.

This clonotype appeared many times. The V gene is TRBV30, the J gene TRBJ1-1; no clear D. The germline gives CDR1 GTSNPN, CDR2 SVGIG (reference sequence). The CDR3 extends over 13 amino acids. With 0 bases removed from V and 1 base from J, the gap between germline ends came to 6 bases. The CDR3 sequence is CAWSVKGNTEAFF. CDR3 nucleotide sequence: TGTGCCTGGAGTGTCAAGGGGAACACTGAAGCTTTCTTT.

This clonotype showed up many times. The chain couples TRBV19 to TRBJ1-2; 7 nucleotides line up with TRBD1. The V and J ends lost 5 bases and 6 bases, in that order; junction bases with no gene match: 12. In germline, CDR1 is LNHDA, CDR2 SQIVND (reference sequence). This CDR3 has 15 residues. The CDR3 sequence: CASSSRRGQRDGYTF. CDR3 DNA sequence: TGTGCCAGTAGTTCCCGGAGGGGGCAAAGGGATGGCTACACCTTC.

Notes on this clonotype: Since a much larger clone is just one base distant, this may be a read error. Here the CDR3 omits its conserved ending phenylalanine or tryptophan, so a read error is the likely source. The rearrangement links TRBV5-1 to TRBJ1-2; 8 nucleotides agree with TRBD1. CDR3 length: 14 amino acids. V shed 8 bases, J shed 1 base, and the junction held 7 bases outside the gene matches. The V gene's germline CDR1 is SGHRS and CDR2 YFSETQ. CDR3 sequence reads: CASGTGQDNYGYTS. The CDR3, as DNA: TGCGCCAGTGGGACGGGACAGGATAACTATGGCTACACCTCC.

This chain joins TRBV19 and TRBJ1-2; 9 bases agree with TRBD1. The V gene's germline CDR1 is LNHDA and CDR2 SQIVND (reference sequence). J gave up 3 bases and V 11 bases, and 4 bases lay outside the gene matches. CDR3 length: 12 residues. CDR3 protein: CAAGQGHYGYTF. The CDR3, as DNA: TGTGCCGCCGGACAGGGGCACTATGGCTACACCTTC.

CDR3 DNA: TGTGCTAGTGGTTCGTCTCCCTACCAAGAGACCCAGTACTTC. Translating gives CASGSSPYQETQYF. V gene TRBV12-5 combines with J gene TRBJ2-5; D is unclear. Trimming left V 4 bases short and J 0 bases short, with 9 bases between. This CDR3 comprises 14 residues. The germline CDR1 and CDR2 sequences are LGHNT and FRNRAP.

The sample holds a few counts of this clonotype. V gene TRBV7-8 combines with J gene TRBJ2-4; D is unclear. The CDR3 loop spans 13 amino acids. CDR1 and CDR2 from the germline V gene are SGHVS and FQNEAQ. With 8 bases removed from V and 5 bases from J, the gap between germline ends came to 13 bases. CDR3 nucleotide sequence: TGTGCCAGCGCGTGGAGAATTGAAAACATTCAGTACTTC. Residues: CASAWRIENIQYF.

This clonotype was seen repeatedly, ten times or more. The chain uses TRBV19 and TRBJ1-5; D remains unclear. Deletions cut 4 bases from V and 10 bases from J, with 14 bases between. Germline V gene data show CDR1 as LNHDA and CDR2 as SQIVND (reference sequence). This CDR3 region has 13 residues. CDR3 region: CASSTAAPFPQHF. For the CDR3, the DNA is TGTGCCAGTAGTACAGCTGCCCCGTTTCCCCAGCATTTT.

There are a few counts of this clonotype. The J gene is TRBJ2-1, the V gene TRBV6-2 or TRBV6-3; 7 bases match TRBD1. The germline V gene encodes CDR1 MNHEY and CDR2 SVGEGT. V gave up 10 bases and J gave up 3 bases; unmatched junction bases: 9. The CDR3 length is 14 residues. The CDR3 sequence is CATLTGNSYNEQFF. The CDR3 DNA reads TGTGCCACGCTGACAGGGAACAGCTACAATGAGCAGTTCTTC.

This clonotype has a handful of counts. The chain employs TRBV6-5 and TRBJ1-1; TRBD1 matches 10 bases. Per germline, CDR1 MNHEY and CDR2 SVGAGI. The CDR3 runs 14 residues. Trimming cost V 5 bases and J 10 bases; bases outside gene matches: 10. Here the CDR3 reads CASSRPGTGVRAFF. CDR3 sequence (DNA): TGTGCCAGCAGTCGTCCCGGGACAGGGGTCAGAGCTTTCTTT.

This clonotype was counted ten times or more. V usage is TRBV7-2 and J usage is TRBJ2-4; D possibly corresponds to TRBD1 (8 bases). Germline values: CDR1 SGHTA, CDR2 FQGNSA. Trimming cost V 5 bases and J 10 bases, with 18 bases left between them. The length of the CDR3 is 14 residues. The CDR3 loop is CASSLGIQGGIQYF. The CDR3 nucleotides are TGTGCCAGCAGCCTGGGAATACAGGGGGGGATTCAGTACTTC.

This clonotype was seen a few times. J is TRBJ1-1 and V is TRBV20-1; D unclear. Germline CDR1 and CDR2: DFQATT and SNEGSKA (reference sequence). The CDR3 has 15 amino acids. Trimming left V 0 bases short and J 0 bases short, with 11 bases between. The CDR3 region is CSARDRMGLNTEAFF. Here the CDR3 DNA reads TGCAGTGCTAGAGATCGTATGGGTCTGAACACTGAAGCTTTCTTT.

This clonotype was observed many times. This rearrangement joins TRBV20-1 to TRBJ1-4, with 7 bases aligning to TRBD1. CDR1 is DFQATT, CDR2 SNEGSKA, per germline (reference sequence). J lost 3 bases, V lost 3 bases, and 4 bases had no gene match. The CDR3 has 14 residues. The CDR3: CSARPGTANEKLFF. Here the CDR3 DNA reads TGCAGTGCTAGGCCCGGGACAGCTAATGAAAAACTGTTTTTT.

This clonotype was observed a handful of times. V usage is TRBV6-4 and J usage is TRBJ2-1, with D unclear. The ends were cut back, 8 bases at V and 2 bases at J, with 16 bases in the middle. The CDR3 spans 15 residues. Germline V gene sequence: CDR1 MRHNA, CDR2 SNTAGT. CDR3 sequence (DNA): TGTGCCAGCTCTCTAGGGATAGGGCCCTACAATGAGCAGTTCTTC. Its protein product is CASSLGIGPYNEQFF.

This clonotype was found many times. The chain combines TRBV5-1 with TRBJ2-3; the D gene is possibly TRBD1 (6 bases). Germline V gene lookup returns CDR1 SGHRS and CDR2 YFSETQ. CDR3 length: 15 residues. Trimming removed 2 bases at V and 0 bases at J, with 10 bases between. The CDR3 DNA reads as TGCGCCAGCAGCTTCTGGGGGCGCAGCACAGATACGCAGTATTTT. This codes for CASSFWGRSTDTQYF. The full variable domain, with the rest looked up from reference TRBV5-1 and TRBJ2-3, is KAGVTQTPRYLIKTRGQQVTLSCSPISGHRSVSWYQQTPGQGLQFLFEYFSETQRNKGNFPGRFSGRQFSNSRSEMNVSTLELGDSALYLCASSFWGRSTDTQYFGPGTRLTVL.

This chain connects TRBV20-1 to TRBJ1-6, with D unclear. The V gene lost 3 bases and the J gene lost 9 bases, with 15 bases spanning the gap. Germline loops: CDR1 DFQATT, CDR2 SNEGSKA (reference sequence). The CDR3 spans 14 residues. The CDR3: CSASPRAGSSPLHF. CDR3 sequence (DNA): TGCAGTGCTAGCCCCAGAGCGGGGAGTTCACCCCTCCACTTT.

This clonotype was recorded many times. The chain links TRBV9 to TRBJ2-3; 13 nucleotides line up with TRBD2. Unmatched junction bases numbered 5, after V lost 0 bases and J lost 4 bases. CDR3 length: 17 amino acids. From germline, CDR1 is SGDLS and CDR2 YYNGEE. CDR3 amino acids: CASSVAETSGGPDTQYF. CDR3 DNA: TGTGCCAGCAGCGTAGCTGAGACTAGCGGGGGGCCAGATACGCAGTATTTT.

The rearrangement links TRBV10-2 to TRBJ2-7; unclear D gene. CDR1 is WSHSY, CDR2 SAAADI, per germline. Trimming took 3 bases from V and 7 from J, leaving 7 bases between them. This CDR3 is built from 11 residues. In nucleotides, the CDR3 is TGCGCCAGCAGTGATTACAAAGAGCAGTACTTC. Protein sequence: CASSDYKEQYF.

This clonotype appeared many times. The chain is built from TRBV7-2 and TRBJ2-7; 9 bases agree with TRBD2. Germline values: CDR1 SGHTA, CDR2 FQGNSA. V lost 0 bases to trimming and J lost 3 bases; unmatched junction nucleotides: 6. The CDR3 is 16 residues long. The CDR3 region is CASSLAIRAGGYEQYF. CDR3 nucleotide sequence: TGTGCCAGCAGCTTAGCAATAAGAGCGGGAGGCTACGAGCAGTACTTC.